This section outlines one TCR beta chain sequence together with its context. This study enrolled people aged roughly 18 to 89 from about two dozen US geographic areas. Participants reported their clinical history, and cohort assignment relied on those reports. CDR1 SGHRS and CDR2 YFSETQ come from the germline V gene. V was cut by 0 bases and J by 2 bases, with 11 bases left in between. The CDR3 runs 15 residues. These data originate in a study of blood T cell repertoires in COVID-19. In the source study's methods: Amplification with reference gene primers provided the estimates of nucleated cell counts. This table comes from immunoSEQ multiplex PCR, and its TCRdb copy is limited to in-frame clones, with some not included. The V and J calls and clone size come from that table; D and trimming were worked out from the DNA. In the table there are roughly 250,000 clones, 85% to 90% of which are singletons.

The chain joins TRBV5-1 to TRBJ2-5; D call uncertain. The source of this sequence is a woman between 50 and 59 years old who had recovered from COVID-19. Input material: PBMCs or T cells enriched from blood (not recorded which). The DNA of the CDR3 is TGCGCCAGCAGCTTGGATGTTACCAGGCAAGAGACCCAGTACTTC. The encoded protein is CASSLDVTRQETQYF.